Presented here are 17 T cell receptor beta chains from one specimen sequenced in a study of identical twins. Each CDR3 protein gets one entry after TCRdb re-called the 5' RACE reads with MiXCR. The table has some 660,000 distinct CDR3 sequences, 8.6% seen once. This same sample was also taken into another study, of yellow fever vaccine responses in identical twins.

The sample taken for sequencing was PBMCs. The receptors were sampled from a woman aged 18-29 years in good health.

V gene TRBV12-3 or TRBV12-4 combines with J gene TRBJ1-2; 7 bases fit TRBD1. With 7 bases clipped from V and 7 bases from J, the junction kept 12 bases outside the gene matches. The CDR3 length is 14 residues. CDR3 in DNA: TGTGCCAGCACTCAGGACCCAGGGGGGGGTGGCTACACCTTC. Protein: CASTQDPGGGGYTF.

This clonotype was seen only a few times. The V and J genes are TRBV7-2 and TRBJ2-5; 7 bases map to TRBD2. V dropped 7 bases and J dropped 0; count of bases not matched to a gene: 11. The germline V gene encodes CDR1 SGHTA and CDR2 FQGNSA. The CDR3 spans 16 residues. CDR3 sequence: CASKPRREGNQETQYF. The CDR3 DNA reads TGTGCCAGCAAACCTCGGAGGGAGGGGAACCAAGAGACCCAGTACTTC. Filled out from reference TRBV7-2 and TRBJ2-5, the complete variable domain reads GAGVSQSPSNKVTEKGKDVELRCDPISGHTALYWYRQSLGQGLEFLIYFQGNSAPDKSGLPSDRFSAERTGGSVSTLTIQRTQQEDSAVYLCASKPRREGNQETQYFGPGTRLLVL.

This clonotype has just a few counts. V and J are TRBV3-1 and TRBJ2-5, with D possibly being TRBD1 (5 bases). Between the trimmed V and J ends, which lost 2 bases and 8 bases, there was a span of 9 bases. The CDR3 is 12 amino acids. The germline V gene encodes CDR1 LGHDT and CDR2 YNNKEL (reference sequence). The CDR3 reads CASSQWGETQYF. CDR3 sequence (DNA): TGTGCCAGCAGCCAATGGGGCGAAACCCAGTACTTC.

CDR3 nucleotides: TGCGCCAGCAGCCAAGTGACTACATCCCAAGAGACCCAGTACTTC. This sequence encodes CASSQVTTSQETQYF. This rearrangement joins TRBV4-1 to TRBJ2-5; D perhaps matches TRBD2 (5 bases). Germline CDR1 is MGHRA and CDR2 is YSYEKL. With 1 base removed from V and 1 base from J, the gap between germline ends came to 10 bases. There are 15 residues in the CDR3.

In this sample, this clonotype turned up many times. The chain recombines TRBV29-1 with TRBJ2-5; TRBD1 aligns across 10 bases. The CDR3 is 13 amino acids. V lost 5 bases, J lost 4 bases, and 4 bases stayed unmatched. Germline V gene lookup returns CDR1 SQVTM and CDR2 ANQGSEA. CDR3 coding DNA: TGCAGCGTTACCGGGACAGGGGCAGAGACCCAGTACTTC. Its protein is CSVTGTGAETQYF.

This clonotype came up many times. The chain has TRBV12-3 or TRBV12-4 and TRBJ1-1; 7 bases match TRBD1. V lost 7 bases and J lost 0; bases outside the gene matches: 8. This CDR3 spans 15 amino acids. The CDR3 nucleotides are TGTGCCAGCACCCCCCGACAGGGTCTGAACACTGAAGCTTTCTTT. As protein: CASTPRQGLNTEAFF.

Only a few counts were recorded for this clonotype. The chain recombines TRBV6-5 with TRBJ2-5; 9 positions match TRBD1. Germline V gene lookup returns CDR1 MNHEY and CDR2 SVGAGI. The CDR3 loop spans 15 amino acids. J gave up 5 bases and V 0 bases, and 4 bases lay outside the gene matches. The DNA for the CDR3 is TGTGCCAGCAGTTACTCCGAGACAGGGGGGGAGACCCAGTACTTC. It specifies CASSYSETGGETQYF.

The sample holds a few counts of this clonotype. The J gene is TRBJ2-7, the V gene TRBV7-9, with a tentative D call TRBD1 (5 bases). The CDR3 has 12 amino acids. From germline, CDR1 is SEHNR and CDR2 FQNEAQ (reference sequence). V was shortened by 7 bases and J by 5 bases, with 12 bases between the two germline ends. The CDR3 spells CASNWGDNEQYF. The CDR3 nucleotides read TGTGCCAGCAACTGGGGCGACAACGAGCAGTACTTC.

The rearrangement links TRBV11-2 to TRBJ1-5; D gene uncertain. The CDR3 loop spans 13 amino acids. V dropped 6 bases and J dropped 4 bases, with 10 bases sitting between them. The germline gives CDR1 SGHAT, CDR2 FQNNGV. CDR3 sequence reads: CASRGRQNQPQHF. DNA for the CDR3: TGTGCCAGCAGGGGGAGGCAGAATCAGCCCCAGCATTTT. The full variable domain, with the rest looked up from reference TRBV11-2 and TRBJ1-5, is EAGVAQSPRYKIIEKRQSVAFWCNPISGHATLYWYQQILGQGPKLLIQFQNNGVVDDSQLPKDRFSAERLKGVDSTLKIQPAKLEDSAVYLCASRGRQNQPQHFGDGTRLSIL.

This clonotype was recorded at least ten times. The chain has TRBV29-1 and TRBJ2-7; 8 bases match TRBD2. Unmatched junction bases numbered 6, after V lost 4 bases and J lost 4 bases. This CDR3 has 13 amino acids. Germline values: CDR1 SQVTM, CDR2 ANQGSEA. The CDR3 DNA is TGCAGCGTTGTGCTAGCGGGTAAATACGAGCAGTACTTC. Translated: CSVVLAGKYEQYF.

V and J are TRBV20-1 and TRBJ1-6; no reliable D call. The V end lost 1 base, the J end lost 2 bases, and 12 bases lay between the germline ends. The CDR3 sequence is 16 residues long. Germline V lookup: CDR1 DFQATT, CDR2 SNEGSKA (reference sequence). In DNA, the CDR3 is TGCAGTGCTAGAGCCTTAACAGAAACCTATAATTCACCCCTCCACTTT. It encodes CSARALTETYNSPLHF.

This clonotype was recorded a few times. The chain carries TRBV4-2 and TRBJ2-1; perhaps TRBD2 as D (6 bases). With 0 bases removed from V and 0 bases from J, the gap between germline ends came to 15 bases. The germline V gene has CDR1 LGHNA and CDR2 YNFKEQ. The CDR3 is made up of 18 amino acids. The CDR3 region is CASSQEAGLAISYNEQFF. The CDR3 nucleotides read TGTGCCAGCAGCCAAGAGGCGGGGCTAGCGATCTCCTACAATGAGCAGTTCTTC.

This chain joins TRBV28 and TRBJ2-7; possible D gene TRBD2, 6 bases. From germline, CDR1 is MDHEN and CDR2 SYDVKM. Trimming took 8 bases from V and 4 from J, leaving 24 bases between them. The CDR3 is made up of 16 amino acids. The CDR3 spells CASSILRPGVKYEQYF. CDR3 DNA: TGTGCCAGCTCCATCCTTAGGCCGGGGGTTAAGTACGAGCAGTACTTC.

The chain combines TRBV24-1 with TRBJ2-5, with D perhaps TRBD2 (6 bases). The germline V gene has CDR1 KGHDR and CDR2 SFDVKD. V was cut by 4 bases and J by 3 bases, with 17 bases left in between. The CDR3 covers 16 residues. In nucleotides, the CDR3 is TGTGCCACCAGTGAACGAACGGGAGCCACGAAAGAGACCCAGTACTTC. Residues: CATSERTGATKETQYF.

This chain connects TRBV21-1 to TRBJ2-7; TRBD2, as called in the table, went unchecked against the DNA. TRBV21-1 is flagged as a pseudogene. The CDR3 spans 16 residues. CDR3 coding DNA: TGTGCCAGCAGCGCCGAAAAGTTGACTAGCGGGGGGGAGCAGTACTTC. Translation: CASSAEKLTSGGEQYF.

This clonotype has more than one count but fewer than ten. The CDR3 region is CASRLRTAGFYEQYF. The CDR3 DNA sequence: TGTGCCAGCCGATTAAGGACAGCGGGCTTCTACGAGCAGTACTTC. V and J are TRBV6-2 or TRBV6-3 and TRBJ2-7, with D tentatively TRBD1 or TRBD2 (6 bases each). V lost 8 bases to trimming and J lost 3 bases, with 20 bases between them. CDR1 and CDR2 (germline): MNHEY, SVGEGT. The CDR3 is 15 residues long.

The CDR3 DNA sequence: TGTGCCAGCATCACGACTAGCGGGCTTGGGAATGAGCAGTTCTTC. Translation gives CASITTSGLGNEQFF. This chain connects TRBV12-3 or TRBV12-4 to TRBJ2-1; 10 bases line up with TRBD2. J was trimmed by 7 bases and V by 7 bases; bases with no gene match: 10. The CDR3 length is 15 residues.